This TCR beta chain was found in a study of blood T cell repertoires in COVID-19. Turning to the study itself: In each case, the material was cDNA or gDNA derived from T cells, B-cell-depleted T cells, or PBMCs.

V gave up 4 bases and J gave up 2 bases; unmatched junction bases: 5. This CDR3 has 14 residues. Germline V gene sequence: CDR1 SGDLS, CDR2 YYNGEE. Per the original data handling: Estimation of nucleated cell counts relied on the amplification of reference gene primers. This table comes from immunoSEQ multiplex PCR, and its TCRdb copy is limited to in-frame clones, with some not included. Clone size and V and J calls were adopted from that table, with D and trimming inferred from the DNA. The sample shows 210,000 or so clones, 65% to 90% of them seen only once. This TCR derives from a man aged 50-59 years with acute or convalescent COVID-19. The sequenced material came from peripheral blood. This chain connects TRBV9 to TRBJ1-2, with 7 bases identical to TRBD1. This CDR3 is CASSQSTGNYGYTF. The DNA for the CDR3 is TGTGCCAGCAGCCAATCGACAGGGAACTATGGCTACACCTTC.